The 3 T cell receptor beta chains in this list originate from one sample, sequenced in a study of blood T cells in healthy people across ages. Then a second PCR, running about 7 to 11 cycles, was carried out with a sample-barcoded 5' primer and a J-beta primer mix. One entry per CDR3 protein, called by TCRdb with MiXCR from the 5' RACE reads. This table holds approximately 1,100,000 distinct CDR3 sequences, 35% to 50% found once. Input material: blood. The receptors come from a woman aged 55-75 years in good health.

This clonotype showed up many times. The chain combines TRBV29-1 with TRBJ2-5; TRBD1 matches 7 bases. J lost 2 bases, V lost 4 bases, and 1 base had no gene match. Germline V gene lookup returns CDR1 SQVTM and CDR2 ANQGSEA. This CDR3 has 12 residues. The CDR3 nucleotides are TGCAGCGTTGGCAGGGGGCAAGAGACCCAGTACTTC. Translating it yields CSVGRGQETQYF.

V and J are TRBV4-1 and TRBJ2-3; tentatively, D is TRBD1 or TRBD2 (5 bases each). Germline V lookup: CDR1 MGHRA, CDR2 YSYEKL. CDR3 length equals 16 residues. Trimming took 1 base from V and 2 from J, leaving 13 bases between them. The CDR3, as DNA: TGCGCCAGCAGCCAAGCTGAGGGGCGCATCACAGATACGCAGTATTTT. Translating gives CASSQAEGRITDTQYF.

This chain connects TRBV7-8 to TRBJ1-2; 8 bases align to TRBD1. With 8 bases clipped from V and 4 bases from J, the junction kept 6 bases outside the gene matches. The CDR3 covers 13 residues. CDR1 is SGHVS, CDR2 FQNEAQ, per germline. The CDR3 region has the DNA TGTGCCAGCGGCCAGACAGGGGCCTATGGCTACACCTTC. Translated, it gives CASGQTGAYGYTF.